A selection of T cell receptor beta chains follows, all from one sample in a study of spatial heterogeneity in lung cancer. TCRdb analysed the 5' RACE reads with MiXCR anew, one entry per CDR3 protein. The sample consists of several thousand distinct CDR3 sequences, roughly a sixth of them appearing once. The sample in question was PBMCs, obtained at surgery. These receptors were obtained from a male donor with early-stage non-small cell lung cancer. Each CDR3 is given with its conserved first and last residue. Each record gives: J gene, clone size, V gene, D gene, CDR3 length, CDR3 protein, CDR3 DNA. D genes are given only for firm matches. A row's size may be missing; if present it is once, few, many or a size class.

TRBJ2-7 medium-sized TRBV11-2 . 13 CASSWDVSYEQYF TGTGCCAGCAGCTGGGACGTGAGCTACGAGCAGTACTTC
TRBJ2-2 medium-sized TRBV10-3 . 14 CAISEGGGTGELFF TGTGCCATCAGTGAAGGGGGTGGTACCGGGGAGCTGTTTTTT
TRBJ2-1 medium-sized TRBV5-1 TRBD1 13 CASRQGDNNEQFF TGCGCCAGCAGGCAGGGGGACAACAATGAGCAGTTCTTC
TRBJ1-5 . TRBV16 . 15 CASSQSDAENQPQHF TGTGCCAGCAGCCAATCGGATGCCGAGAATCAGCCCCAGCATTTT
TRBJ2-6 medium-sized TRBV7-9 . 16 CASSLDRGAGANVLTF TGTGCCAGCAGCTTAGATCGAGGGGCTGGGGCCAACGTCCTGACTTTC
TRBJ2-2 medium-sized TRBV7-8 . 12 CASSFSGGELFF TGTGCCAGCAGCTTTTCGGGCGGGGAGCTGTTTTTT
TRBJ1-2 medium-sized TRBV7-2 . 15 CASSLDSGGPGGYTF TGTGCCAGCAGCTTAGATTCGGGGGGACCGGGAGGCTACACCTTC
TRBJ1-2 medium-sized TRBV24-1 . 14 CATSDGRGDYGYTF TGTGCCACCAGTGATGGCAGGGGTGACTATGGCTACACCTTC
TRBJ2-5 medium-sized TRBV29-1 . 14 CSVEDRQYQETQYF TGCAGCGTTGAAGATAGGCAGTACCAAGAGACCCAGTACTTC
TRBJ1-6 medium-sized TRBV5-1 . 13 CASKSSYNSPLHF TGCGCCAGCAAGAGCTCCTATAATTCACCCCTCCACTTT
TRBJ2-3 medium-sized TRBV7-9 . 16 CASSLDPGGGTDTQYF TGTGCCAGCAGCTTAGATCCCGGCGGGGGCACAGATACGCAGTATTTT
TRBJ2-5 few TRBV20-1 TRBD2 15 CSASDRAGAQETQYF TGCAGTGCCTCTGATCGAGCGGGGGCCCAAGAGACCCAGTACTTC
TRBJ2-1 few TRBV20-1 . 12 CSAPDIYNEQFF TGCAGTGCCCCGGACATCTACAATGAGCAGTTCTTC
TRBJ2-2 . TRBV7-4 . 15 CASRAWQGITGELFF TGTGCCAGCAGAGCTTGGCAGGGGATCACCGGGGAGCTGTTTTTT
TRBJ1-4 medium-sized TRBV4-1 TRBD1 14 CASSPGTGDEKLFF TGCGCCAGCAGCCCGGGGACAGGGGACGAAAAACTGTTTTTT
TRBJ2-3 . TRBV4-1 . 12 CASSGGIPTQYF TGCGCCAGCAGTGGGGGAATACCTACGCAGTATTTT
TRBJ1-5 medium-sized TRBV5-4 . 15 CASSEGGGVNQPQHF TGTGCCAGCAGCGAGGGAGGGGGGGTTAATCAGCCCCAGCATTTT
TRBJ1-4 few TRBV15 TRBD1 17 CATSGIGTGDLNEKLFF TGTGCCACCAGCGGGATCGGGACAGGGGACCTTAATGAAAAACTGTTTTTT
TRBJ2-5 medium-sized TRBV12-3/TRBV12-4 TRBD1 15 CASSLPTGGMETQYF TGTGCCAGCAGTCTCCCGACAGGGGGCATGGAGACCCAGTACTTC
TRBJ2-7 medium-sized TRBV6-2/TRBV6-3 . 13 CASSPRAEYEQYF TGTGCCAGCAGTCCCCGGGCCGAATACGAGCAGTACTTC
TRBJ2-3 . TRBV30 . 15 CAWSGWGDSVDTQYF TGTGCCTGGAGTGGGTGGGGTGATAGCGTCGATACGCAGTATTTT
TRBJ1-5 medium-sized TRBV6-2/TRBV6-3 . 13 CASSSDSSQPQHF TGTGCCAGCAGCTCGGATTCGAGTCAGCCCCAGCATTTT
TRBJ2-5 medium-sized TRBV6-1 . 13 CAGTEQGFETQYF TGTGCCGGAACAGAACAGGGTTTTGAGACCCAGTACTTC
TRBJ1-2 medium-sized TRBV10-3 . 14 CAISTGITNYGYTF TGTGCCATCAGTACAGGGATTACTAACTATGGCTACACCTTC
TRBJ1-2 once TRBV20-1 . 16 CSARDWAGRSNYGYTF TGCAGTGCTAGAGATTGGGCAGGGCGATCAAACTATGGCTACACCTTC
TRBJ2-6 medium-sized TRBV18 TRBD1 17 CASSPGQPSSGANVLTF TGTGCCAGCTCACCGGGACAGCCCAGCTCTGGGGCCAACGTCCTGACTTTC
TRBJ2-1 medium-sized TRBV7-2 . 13 CASSSYTRGEQFF TGTGCCAGCAGCTCTTATACGAGGGGCGAGCAGTTCTTC
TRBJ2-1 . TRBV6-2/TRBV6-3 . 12 CATKESYNEQFF TGTGCCACAAAGGAGTCCTACAATGAGCAGTTCTTC
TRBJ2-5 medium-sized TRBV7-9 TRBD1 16 CASSTRTDRVELAQYF TGTGCCAGCAGCACTCGAACGGACAGGGTAGAATTGGCCCAGTACTTC
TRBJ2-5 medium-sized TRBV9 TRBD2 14 CASSPAGGQETQYF TGTGCCAGCAGCCCCGCGGGGGGCCAAGAGACCCAGTACTTC
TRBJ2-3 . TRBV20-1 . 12 CSARQGTDTQYF TGCAGTGCTCGGCAGGGCACAGATACGCAGTATTTT
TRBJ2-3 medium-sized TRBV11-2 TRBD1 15 CASSLLQGGTDTQYF TGTGCCAGCAGCTTATTACAGGGGGGCACAGATACGCAGTATTTT
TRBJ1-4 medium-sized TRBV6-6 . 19 CASSYSRGSSLDSNEKLFF TGTGCCAGCAGTTACTCGAGGGGTAGTTCATTGGATTCCAATGAAAAACTGTTTTTT
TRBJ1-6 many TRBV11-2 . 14 CASSFSQLNSPLHF TGTGCCAGCAGCTTTTCCCAGTTGAATTCACCCCTCCACTTT
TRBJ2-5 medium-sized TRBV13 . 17 CASSLGSGWGSQETQYF TGTGCCAGCAGCTTAGGTAGTGGTTGGGGGAGTCAAGAGACCCAGTACTTC
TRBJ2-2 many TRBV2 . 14 CASSEYGITGELFF TGTGCCAGCAGTGAATATGGAATCACCGGGGAGCTGTTTTTT
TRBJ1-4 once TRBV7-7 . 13 CASSRDAGGKLFF TGTGCTAGCAGCAGGGACGCGGGTGGAAAACTGTTTTTT
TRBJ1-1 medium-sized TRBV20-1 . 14 CSASDRRTNTEAFF TGCAGTGCTAGCGACAGGCGAACGAACACTGAAGCTTTCTTT
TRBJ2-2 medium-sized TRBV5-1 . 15 CASSLVQQPTGELFF TGCGCCAGCAGCTTGGTTCAGCAACCCACCGGGGAGCTGTTTTTT
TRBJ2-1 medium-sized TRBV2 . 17 CASSEARVLVGPNEQFF TGTGCCAGCAGTGAAGCGCGAGTACTAGTGGGTCCAAATGAGCAGTTCTTC
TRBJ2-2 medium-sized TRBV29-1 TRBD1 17 CSVEIKGRGPDTGELFF TGCAGCGTTGAAATTAAGGGCAGGGGGCCGGACACCGGGGAGCTGTTTTTT
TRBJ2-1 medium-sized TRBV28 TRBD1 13 CASSTGAYNEQFF TGTGCCAGCAGTACAGGGGCCTACAATGAGCAGTTCTTC
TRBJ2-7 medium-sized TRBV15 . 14 CATSRTGNFYEQYF TGTGCCACCAGCCGCACAGGGAACTTCTACGAGCAGTACTTC
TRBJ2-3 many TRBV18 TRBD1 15 CASSPSDRYTDTQYF TGTGCCAGCTCACCATCGGACAGGTACACAGATACGCAGTATTTT
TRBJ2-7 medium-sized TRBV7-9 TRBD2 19 CASSPAGTSGGRRRDEQYF TGTGCCAGCAGCCCAGCCGGGACTAGCGGGGGGAGAAGGAGGGACGAGCAGTACTTC
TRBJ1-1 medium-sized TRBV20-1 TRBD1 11 CSASTGREAFF TGCAGTGCCTCGACAGGGCGCGAAGCTTTCTTT
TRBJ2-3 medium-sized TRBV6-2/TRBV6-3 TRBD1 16 CASTARDRDSPYTQYF TGTGCCAGCACCGCCCGGGACAGGGATTCCCCCTATACGCAGTATTTT
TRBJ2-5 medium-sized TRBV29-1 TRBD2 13 CSVGTSGAGAQYF TGCAGCGTTGGGACTAGCGGGGCGGGGGCCCAGTACTTC
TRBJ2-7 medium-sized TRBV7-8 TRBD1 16 CASSTRGTVQGYEQYF TGTGCCAGCAGCACCAGAGGGACAGTACAGGGCTACGAGCAGTACTTC
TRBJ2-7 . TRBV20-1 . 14 CSATWGGLIYEQYF TGCAGTGCTACCTGGGGGGGGCTTATCTACGAGCAGTACTTC